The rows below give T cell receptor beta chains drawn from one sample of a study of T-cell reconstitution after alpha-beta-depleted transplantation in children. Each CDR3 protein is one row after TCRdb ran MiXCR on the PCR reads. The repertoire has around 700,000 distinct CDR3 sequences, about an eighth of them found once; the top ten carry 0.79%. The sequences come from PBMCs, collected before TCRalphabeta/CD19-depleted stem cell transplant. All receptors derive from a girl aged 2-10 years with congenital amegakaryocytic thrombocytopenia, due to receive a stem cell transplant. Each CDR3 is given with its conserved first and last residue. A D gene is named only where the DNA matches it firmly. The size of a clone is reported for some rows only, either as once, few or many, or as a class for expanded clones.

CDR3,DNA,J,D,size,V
CASSQATGLLNNEQFF,TGCGCCAGCAGCCAAGCGACGGGACTACTCAACAATGAGCAGTTCTTC,TRBJ2-1,TRBD2,few,TRBV4-1
CSARLAGTTDTQYF,TGCAGTGCCCGACTAGCGGGAACCACAGATACGCAGTATTTT,TRBJ2-3,TRBD2,many,TRBV20-1
CASRSTPETQYF,TGTGCCAGCAGGTCAACTCCGGAGACCCAGTACTTC,TRBJ2-5,.,few,TRBV5-5
CASSVGTGFPYEQYF,TGTGCCAGCAGTGTCGGGACAGGGTTCCCCTACGAGCAGTACTTC,TRBJ2-7,TRBD1,few,TRBV6-1
CASSFRDLGETQYF,TGTGCCAGCAGCTTCCGTGATCTGGGGGAGACCCAGTACTTC,TRBJ2-5,.,.,TRBV7-6
CSASWLRVGGEYEQFF,TGCAGTGCTAGTTGGCTTCGGGTGGGTGGGGAATATGAGCAGTTCTTC,TRBJ2-1,.,.,TRBV20-1
CASYGTSGTDTQYF,TGCGCCAGCTACGGGACTAGCGGGACAGATACGCAGTATTTT,TRBJ2-3,TRBD2,many,TRBV5-1
CASSWESGADTQYF,TGCGCCAGCAGCTGGGAATCAGGTGCAGATACGCAGTATTTT,TRBJ2-3,.,few,TRBV5-1
CTAELAGGVYEQYF,TGCACTGCTGAACTAGCGGGAGGGGTTTACGAGCAGTACTTC,TRBJ2-7,TRBD2,.,TRBV20-1
CSARRGYSYEQYF,TGCAGTGCTAGGAGAGGATACTCCTACGAGCAGTACTTC,TRBJ2-7,.,many,TRBV20-1
CASSVFWGTSDYEQYF,TGTGCCAGCAGTGTCTTCTGGGGGACTAGTGACTACGAGCAGTACTTC,TRBJ2-7,TRBD2,many,TRBV27
CASSWILAGIHEQYF,TGTGCCAGCAGCTGGATACTAGCGGGAATCCACGAGCAGTACTTC,TRBJ2-7,TRBD2,.,TRBV11-2
CSAREDTTYNEQFF,TGCAGTGCTAGAGAGGATACCACCTACAATGAGCAGTTCTTC,TRBJ2-1,.,few,TRBV20-1
CASSQFPGLAYNEQFF,TGCGCCAGCAGCCAATTCCCGGGACTAGCCTACAATGAGCAGTTCTTC,TRBJ2-1,TRBD2,.,TRBV4-1
CSARDAGPNTEAFF,TGCAGTGCTAGAGACGCGGGACCGAACACTGAAGCTTTCTTT,TRBJ1-1,.,.,TRBV20-1
CASSFPRQSGGTGQYF,TGTGCCAGCAGCTTCCCAAGACAGTCCGGAGGTACGGGGCAGTACTTC,TRBJ2-7,.,few,TRBV7-2
CASSYLRQPQHF,TGTGCCAGCAGTTACCTTCGCCAGCCCCAGCATTTT,TRBJ1-5,.,few,TRBV6-6
CASSRDRGGTEAFF,TGCGCCAGCAGCCGTGACAGGGGTGGCACTGAAGCTTTCTTT,TRBJ1-1,TRBD1,many,TRBV5-1
CASSSRTVWADTQYF,TGTGCCAGCAGCTCCCGGACAGTTTGGGCAGATACGCAGTATTTT,TRBJ2-3,.,.,TRBV7-8
CASSPYTPKNIQYF,TGTGCCAGCAGTCCCTATACTCCCAAAAACATTCAGTACTTC,TRBJ2-4,.,few,TRBV28
CSVGARGKLFF,TGCAGCGTTGGGGCACGGGGAAAACTGTTTTTT,TRBJ1-4,.,.,TRBV29-1
CSASPALRYKQETQYF,TGCAGTGCTAGCCCGGCGCTGAGGTACAAACAAGAGACCCAGTACTTC,TRBJ2-5,.,.,TRBV20-1
CASRGEVAKNIQYF,TGTGCCAGCAGGGGAGAGGTGGCCAAAAACATTCAGTACTTC,TRBJ2-4,.,.,TRBV21-1
CASSLAGLVNTEAFF,TGCGCCAGCAGCTTGGCGGGACTGGTGAACACTGAAGCTTTCTTT,TRBJ1-1,.,few,TRBV5-1
CSAYLAGATYEQYF,TGCAGTGCATATTTAGCGGGGGCCACCTACGAGCAGTACTTC,TRBJ2-7,TRBD2,many,TRBV20-1
CASSQGGDSPRTQYF,TGTGCCAGCAGCCAAGGTGGAGACAGCCCGAGGACCCAGTACTTC,TRBJ2-5,.,.,TRBV3-1
CSAAESSPQYF,TGCAGTGCAGCAGAGTCAAGCCCCCAGTACTTC,TRBJ2-4,.,few,TRBV20-1
CASSSPIAGADNEQFF,TGTGCCAGCAGTTCTCCGATAGCGGGAGCCGACAATGAGCAGTTCTTC,TRBJ2-1,TRBD2,many,TRBV28